This T cell receptor (beta chain) was recovered during a study of CD8 T cells in Susac syndrome. Study-wide results and limits: The authors found no clonal expansion in Susac syndrome CD4+ T cell repertoires.

This clonotype was seen a handful of times. Its antigen is as yet unknown. A quantity of roughly 0.5 to 1 ug RNA underwent reverse transcription using random hexamers. Amplification of TCR beta CDR3 spanned 54 Vbeta and 13 Jbeta via immunoSEQ multiplex PCR. TCRdb passed the immunoSEQ multiplex PCR reads through MiXCR, listing each CDR3 protein once. The repertoire includes hundreds of thousands of distinct CDR3 sequences, roughly 95% of them detected once, and about 0.1% sits in the top ten. V lost 7 bases, J lost 2 bases, and 4 bases stayed unmatched. Germline V CDR1 and CDR2: SQVTM, ANQGSEA. The CDR3 is 12 amino acids. Sequencing of TCR beta, carried out with a high-throughput approach, was applied to CD8+ and CD4+ T cells from the blood. Purification of the CD8+ and CD4+ T cells relied on negative isolation, and TEMRA cells underwent FACS enrichment.

The chain is built from TRBV29-1 and TRBJ1-2, with 7 bases identical to TRBD1. Material for sequencing was CD4+ T cells from PBMCs. The sequence derives from a human donor with Susac syndrome. The CDR3 sequence: CSGGQTNYGYTF. The CDR3 bases are TGCAGCGGGGGACAGACGAACTATGGCTACACCTTC.